This entry lists 23 T cell receptor beta chains sequenced from one sample in a study of T cells after yellow fever vaccination. TCRdb called the 5' RACE reads again in MiXCR, with one record for every CDR3 protein. Counted here are roughly 50,000 distinct CDR3 sequences, around 7% occurring once; the ten biggest clones make up 25% to 30%. The input for sequencing was CD8+ T cells sorted from PBMCs, taken around 14 days after the first yellow fever vaccination. These receptors were taken from a man aged 18 to 30 who received the YFV17D yellow fever vaccine.

This clonotype was found many times. The chain is built from TRBV5-1 and TRBJ2-7; 9 bases align to TRBD1. The length of the CDR3 is 14 residues. V lost 4 bases to trimming and J lost 2 bases; unmatched junction nucleotides: 4. Germline CDR1 SGHRS, CDR2 YFSETQ. For the CDR3, the DNA is TGCGCCAGCAGCCTCGGGACAGGGACCTACGAGCAGTACTTC. This gives the protein CASSLGTGTYEQYF.

On this clonotype: One junction end does not reproduce the germline sequence, and a read error may be involved. This chain joins TRBV19 and TRBJ2-1; D unresolved. The germline CDR1 and CDR2 sequences are LNHDA and SQIVND (reference sequence). The CDR3 extends over 15 amino acids. CDR3 in amino acids: CARSMRLSSYNEQFF. The CDR3 coding sequence is TGTGCCAGAAGTATGAGGCTAAGCTCCTACAATGAGCAGTTCTTC. The variable domain in full, with the rest retrieved from reference TRBV19 and TRBJ2-1, is DGGITQSPKYLFRKEGQNVTLSCEQNLNHDAMYWYRQDPGQGLRLIYYSQIVNDFQKGDIAEGYSVSREKKESFPLTVTSAQKNPTAFYLCARSMRLSSYNEQFFGPGTRLTVL.

Note on this clonotype: It may be a read error: a sequence one base away is much more abundant. The genes are TRBV6-1 and TRBJ1-1; unclear D gene. The V gene's germline CDR1 is MNHNS and CDR2 SASEGT. Between the trimmed V and J ends, which lost 6 bases and 1 base, there was a span of 9 bases. The CDR3 is made up of 13 amino acids. The CDR3 here is CASRPAQNTEAFF. As DNA, the CDR3 is TGTGCCAGCAGACCCGCACAGAACACTGAAGCTTTCTTT.

This clonotype came up many times. The chain recombines TRBV7-2 with TRBJ2-1; tentative D call: TRBD2 (5 bases). Germline V gives CDR1 SGHTA, CDR2 FQGNSA. CDR3 length: 13 amino acids. Trimming cost V 5 bases and J 6 bases, with 11 bases left between them. The CDR3 nucleotides are TGTGCCAGCAGCGACCCGGACTTCAATGAGCAGTTCTTC. It encodes CASSDPDFNEQFF. The full variable domain, with the rest looked up from reference TRBV7-2 and TRBJ2-1, is GAGVSQSPSNKVTEKGKDVELRCDPISGHTALYWYRQSLGQGLEFLIYFQGNSAPDKSGLPSDRFSAERTGGSVSTLTIQRTQQEDSAVYLCASSDPDFNEQFFGPGTRLTVL.

This clonotype showed up many times. The rearrangement joins TRBV21-1 to TRBJ2-3; the table's D call, TRBD1, was not checked against the DNA. TRBV21-1 is a recognized pseudogene. The CDR3 covers 15 residues. The CDR3 loop reads CARISGTGCTDTQYF. CDR3 in DNA: TGTGCCAGGATCTCCGGGACGGGATGCACAGATACGCAGTATTTT.

This clonotype was counted only a few times. V and J are TRBV9 and TRBJ1-4, with 7 bases matching TRBD1. The V gene end was trimmed by 4 bases and the J gene end by 4 bases; junction bases not matched to a gene: 10. The V gene's germline CDR1 is SGDLS and CDR2 YYNGEE. The CDR3 has 16 amino acids. CDR3 coding DNA: TGTGCCAGCAGCCCGCGAGCGGGACAGCTTAATGAAAAACTGTTTTTT. Protein: CASSPRAGQLNEKLFF.

This clonotype was observed many times. This sequence joins TRBV4-1 and TRBJ1-2; 8 nucleotides match TRBD1. Germline V CDR1 and CDR2: MGHRA, YSYEKL. This CDR3 has 15 amino acids. The ends lost 0 bases at V and 4 bases at J; junction bases unmatched: 4. The CDR3 protein is CASSQDPGGVYGYTF. The CDR3 DNA is TGCGCCAGCAGCCAAGATCCAGGGGGCGTCTATGGCTACACCTTC.

This clonotype was observed at least ten times. This chain joins TRBV20-1 and TRBJ1-4, with D possibly TRBD1 on 6 matching bases. Germline CDR1 is DFQATT and CDR2 is SNEGSKA (reference sequence). The CDR3 length is 15 residues. The V end was cut by 6 bases, the J end by 5 bases, with 19 bases between. In DNA form, the CDR3 reads TGCAGTGCGGAGAATACCGGGACAAAAAATGAAAAACTGTTTTTT. It codes for CSAENTGTKNEKLFF.

This clonotype was seen many times. V usage is TRBV4-3 and J usage is TRBJ2-2; 7 nucleotides match TRBD1. Trimming cost V 4 bases and J 6 bases; bases outside gene matches: 14. The CDR3 has 17 amino acids. Germline V gene sequence: CDR1 LGHNA, CDR2 YSLEER. As DNA, the CDR3 is TGCGCCAGCAGCCTCGATGTCCAGGGGGTTGAGGCCGGGGAGCTGTTTTTT. As protein: CASSLDVQGVEAGELFF.

This clonotype was seen at least ten times. This chain uses TRBV25-1 with TRBJ2-1; the D gene is possibly TRBD1 (6 bases). The V gene's germline CDR1 is MGHDK and CDR2 SYGVNS. Trimming stripped 4 bases from V and 0 bases from J, with 22 bases between. The CDR3 runs 19 residues. CDR3 in amino acids: CASSAPRGPTPGSYNEQFF. CDR3 in DNA: TGTGCCAGCAGTGCTCCCAGGGGCCCTACCCCAGGCTCCTACAATGAGCAGTTCTTC. Using reference TRBV25-1 and TRBJ2-1 for the parts outside the CDR3, the full variable domain is EADIYQTPRYLVIGTGKKITLECSQTMGHDKMYWYQQDPGMELHLIHYSYGVNSTEKGDLSSESTVSRIRTEHFPLTLESARPSHTSQYLCASSAPRGPTPGSYNEQFFGPGTRLTVL.

This clonotype was found many times. This rearrangement joins TRBV29-1 to TRBJ2-7; 9 positions agree with TRBD2. Germline loops: CDR1 SQVTM, CDR2 ANQGSEA. The CDR3 runs to 13 residues. V dropped 4 bases and J dropped 3; count of bases not matched to a gene: 4. CDR3 in amino acids: CSVAVAGDYEQYF. The CDR3, as DNA: TGCAGCGTTGCTGTAGCGGGGGACTACGAGCAGTACTTC.

V gene TRBV15 combines with J gene TRBJ1-1; TRBD1 might be the D (5 bases). The CDR3 is 16 amino acids. Per germline, CDR1 LNHNV and CDR2 YYDKDF (reference sequence). V lost 3 bases, J lost 2 bases, and 16 bases lay in between. CDR3 in amino acids: CATSRRGGQYNTEAFF. The CDR3 DNA is TGTGCCACCAGCAGGAGGGGTGGGCAATATAACACTGAAGCTTTCTTT.

This clonotype was found a few times. This chain links TRBV5-6 with TRBJ2-1, with 8 bases that match TRBD2. The germline gives CDR1 SGHDT, CDR2 YYEEEE. V trimming: 1 base; J trimming: 1 base; junction bases outside the gene matches: 4. This CDR3 is built from 16 residues. CDR3 sequence (DNA): TGTGCCAGCAGCTTGTTTAGCGGGGTGTCCTACAATGAGCAGTTCTTC. It codes for CASSLFSGVSYNEQFF.

This clonotype was picked up many times. The gene calls are TRBV5-1 and TRBJ2-7, with D possibly matching TRBD1 (5 bases). The V gene's germline CDR1 is SGHRS and CDR2 YFSETQ. V was shortened by 0 bases and J by 5 bases, with 12 bases between the two germline ends. The CDR3 has 14 amino acids. The CDR3 sequence: CASSLVVGANEQYF. The CDR3 bases are TGCGCCAGCAGCTTGGTGGTAGGGGCCAACGAGCAGTACTTC.

This clonotype has a count of ten or more. This chain uses TRBV6-2 or TRBV6-3 with TRBJ1-1; D possibly corresponds to TRBD1 (5 bases). V lost 2 bases and J 1 base, leaving 17 bases between the germline ends. The germline CDR1 and CDR2 sequences are MNHEY and SVGEGT. The CDR3 length is 17 residues. The CDR3 DNA reads as TGTGCCAGCAGTTACAGTTACAGGTCCACCTCGAACACTGAAGCTTTCTTT. It yields the protein CASSYSYRSTSNTEAFF.

This clonotype was observed many times. The V call is TRBV11-2, the J call TRBJ2-2; TRBD2 aligns across 7 bases. This CDR3 region has 17 residues. Germline V gives CDR1 SGHAT, CDR2 FQNNGV. Germline trimming cut 1 base from V and 0 bases from J; bases unmatched to any gene: 5. CDR3 DNA: TGTGCCAGCAGCTTAGGCCCAGCGGGAACGAACACCGGGGAGCTGTTTTTT. It translates to CASSLGPAGTNTGELFF.

This clonotype was detected ten times or more. J is TRBJ2-7 and V is TRBV7-9; no firm D call. V lost 3 bases and J 7 bases, leaving 13 bases between the germline ends. In germline, CDR1 is SEHNR, CDR2 FQNEAQ (reference sequence). The CDR3 spans 13 residues. The CDR3 protein is CASSLAYSWEQYF. DNA of the CDR3: TGTGCCAGCAGCTTGGCATACTCTTGGGAGCAGTACTTC.

This clonotype has more than one count but fewer than ten. This chain joins TRBV4-1 and TRBJ2-1, with 10 nucleotides matching TRBD2. J lost 2 bases, V lost 6 bases, and 4 bases had no gene match. The CDR3 is made up of 15 amino acids. Per germline, CDR1 MGHRA and CDR2 YSYEKL. CDR3 DNA: TGCGCCAGCAGACTAGCGGGGACTGCCTACAATGAGCAGTTCTTC. This gives the protein CASRLAGTAYNEQFF.

This clonotype was observed a few times. The chain recombines TRBV12-3 or TRBV12-4 with TRBJ1-2; weak D call: TRBD1 (5 bases). Deletions cut 6 bases from V and 13 bases from J, with 15 bases between. The length of the CDR3 is 11 residues. CDR3 nucleotide sequence: TGTGCCAGCAGCCCCGGGGCCTCCACCACCTTC. Encoded protein: CASSPGASTTF.

The J gene is TRBJ2-7, the V gene TRBV6-1; D is undetermined. Germline-derived CDR1 and CDR2 are MNHNS and SASEGT. The CDR3 has 15 residues. Trimming took off 2 bases at V and 0 bases at J, with 11 bases between the two ends. Here the CDR3 DNA reads TGTGCCAGCAGTGAATTGGGGATTAGCTCCTACGAGCAGTACTTC. Protein: CASSELGISSYEQYF.

This clonotype was observed at least ten times. J is TRBJ2-2 and V is TRBV5-4; 8 bases agree with TRBD1. Germline trimming cut 4 bases from V and 3 bases from J; bases unmatched to any gene: 5. CDR1 is SGHNT and CDR2 is YYREEE in the germline V gene (reference sequence). This CDR3 comprises 15 residues. CDR3 bases: TGTGCCAGCAGCACGGACAGGGTTTACACCGGGGAGCTGTTTTTT. This gives the protein CASSTDRVYTGELFF.

This clonotype ranks as medium-sized. V gene TRBV29-1 combines with J gene TRBJ2-7; maybe TRBD1 (5 bases). Germline loops: CDR1 SQVTM, CDR2 ANQGSEA. This CDR3 contains 12 residues. V lost 4 bases, J lost 3 bases, and 10 bases lay in between. CDR3 in amino acids: CSVGDSFYEQYF. CDR3 coding DNA: TGCAGCGTTGGCGACAGCTTCTACGAGCAGTACTTC.

At least ten counts were recorded for this clonotype. The rearrangement uses TRBV20-1 and TRBJ2-3; possibly TRBD2 for D (6 bases). The CDR3 totals 14 residues. V lost 4 bases and J lost 4, with 15 bases in between. Germline CDR1 is DFQATT and CDR2 is SNEGSKA (reference sequence). CDR3 sequence: CSAMGPREADTQYF. The DNA of the CDR3 is TGCAGTGCTATGGGACCGAGGGAGGCAGATACGCAGTATTTT.